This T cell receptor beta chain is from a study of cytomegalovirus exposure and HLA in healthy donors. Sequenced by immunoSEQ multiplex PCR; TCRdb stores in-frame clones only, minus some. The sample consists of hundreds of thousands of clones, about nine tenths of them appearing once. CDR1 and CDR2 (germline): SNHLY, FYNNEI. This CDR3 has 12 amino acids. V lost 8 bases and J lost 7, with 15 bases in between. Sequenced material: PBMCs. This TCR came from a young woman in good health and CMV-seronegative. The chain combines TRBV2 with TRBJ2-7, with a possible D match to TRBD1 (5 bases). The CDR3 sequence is CASGARVEEQYF. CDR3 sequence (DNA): TGTGCCAGCGGGGCTCGGGTCGAAGAGCAGTACTTC.